This record covers a single T cell receptor (beta chain). No cognate antigen has been identified for it. No much larger clone is present one base from it, and per-base qualities are unavailable. Via the germline V gene, CDR1 is SGHTA and CDR2 FQGTGA. Trimming accounts for 5 bases at V and 5 bases at J, while the number of junction bases matched to no gene is 8. From cysteine to phenylalanine, the CDR3 is 15 amino acids long. The entry retains the CDR3 DNA only, 45 bases that are in frame from base 1. These data belong to a study of blood T cell repertoires in COVID-19 (dated by TCRdb to about 2020). Study-level background: The collaborator samples originated in the United States, Italy and Spain and spanned the acute and convalescent phases of COVID-19. The material from the prospective study consisted of cDNA or gDNA derived from T cells, B-cell-depleted T cells, or PBMCs. Subjects who had been exposed to COVID-19, were actively infected with it, or had recovered from it provided the deeply sampled blood TCRbeta repertoires that made up the dataset. A freely available public database, intended as a resource for researchers studying the immune response to SARS-CoV-2, is where the repertoires were released. Samples came from the ongoing ImmuneRACE study (first 160 participants) plus 1,254 subjects from 6 global collaborators. Nearly every sample came with metadata listing a de-identified subject ID, COVID-19 status, age in years and sex. Where available, HLA class I and class II types were obtained from metadata supplied by the sample provider rather than from assay-based typing.

On the study overall, not on this receptor specifically: The quantity of clinical and demographic metadata differed by source and by participant and was supplied without curation.

Collaborating institutions collected whole blood in K2EDTA tubes following their own protocols. Collaborator samples were shipped for TCRbeta analysis as frozen whole blood, isolated PBMCs, or DNA extracted from either sample type. TCRbeta CDR3 regions were amplified from genomic DNA by means of the immunoSEQ Assay, a bias-controlled multiplex PCR. From the authors' description of their analysis: Within the assay, amplification of reference gene primers was used to estimate how many nucleated cells each sample contained. To quantify the absolute abundance of each unique TCRbeta CDR3 rearrangement, sequence reads were collapsed and filtered. For each sample, productive Simpson clonality was calculated by taking the square root of Simpson's diversity index across productive rearrangements. Not all clones reach the TCRdb copy of this immuneACCESS table, which keeps in-frame sequences only. Checked studies attribute under half of the gap to unresolved V genes and leave the rest unexplained. V, J and clone size are taken as reported in that table, and D and trimming were inferred from the DNA itself. This sample holds around 160,000 clones; around 84% were observed only once. Together, the top ten hold less than 50% of the sample.

The TCR originated in a human donor in a cohort sampled during active COVID-19. The chain joins TRBV7-3 to TRBJ2-3, and 9 junction bases match TRBD2. Source material: peripheral blood. The DNA sequence reads TGTGCCAGCAGCCCAAGCGGGGGGCGGCGAGATACGCAGTATTTT. Its protein is CASSPSGGRRDTQYF.